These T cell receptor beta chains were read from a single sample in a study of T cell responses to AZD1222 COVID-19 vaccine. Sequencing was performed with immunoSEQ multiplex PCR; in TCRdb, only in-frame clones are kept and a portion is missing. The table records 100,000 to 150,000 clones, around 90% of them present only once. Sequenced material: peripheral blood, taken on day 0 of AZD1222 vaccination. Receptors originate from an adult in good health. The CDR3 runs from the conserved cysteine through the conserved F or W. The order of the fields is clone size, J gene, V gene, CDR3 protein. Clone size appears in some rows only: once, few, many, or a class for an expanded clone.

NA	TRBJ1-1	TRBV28	CASSFGLSRGSTEAFF
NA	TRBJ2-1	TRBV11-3	CASSLGATRVYNEQFF
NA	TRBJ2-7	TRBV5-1	CASSPTGGKSYEQYF
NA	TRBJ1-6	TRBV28	CASSPTWGPYSSYNSPLHF
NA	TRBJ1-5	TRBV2	CASSGPGYSNQPQHF
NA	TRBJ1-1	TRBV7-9	CASSLASARDTEAFF
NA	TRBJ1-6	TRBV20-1	CSASTGVLGSPLHF
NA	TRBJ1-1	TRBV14	CASRDFMNTEAFF
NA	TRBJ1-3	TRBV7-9	CASSLGRISGNTIYF
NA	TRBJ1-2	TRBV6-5	CASTPGQGSGYTF
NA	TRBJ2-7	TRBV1	CTSSHPRGEPGNYEQYF
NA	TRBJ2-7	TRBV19	CASSIVFGTRAYEQYF
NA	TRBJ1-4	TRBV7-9	CASRGPSGSGATNEKLFF
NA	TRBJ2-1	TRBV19	CASSKGLADNEQFF
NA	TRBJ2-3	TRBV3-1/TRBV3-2	CASSREDTQYF
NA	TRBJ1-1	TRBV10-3	CAISGTDLNTEAFF
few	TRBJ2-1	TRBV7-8	CASSSRTGYNEQFF
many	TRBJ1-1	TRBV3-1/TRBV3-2	CASSRADSVGREAFF
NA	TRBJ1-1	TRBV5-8	CASSLYIEAFF
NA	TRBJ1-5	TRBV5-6	CASSLAGYSNQPQHF
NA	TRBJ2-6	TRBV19	CASSITLSASGANVLTF
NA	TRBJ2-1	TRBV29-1	CSVRDNNNEQFF
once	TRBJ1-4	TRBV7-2	CASSPLPGEKLFF
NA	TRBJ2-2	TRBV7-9	CASSDRLGNTGELFF
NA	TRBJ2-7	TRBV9	CASSPRGSGTTYEQYF
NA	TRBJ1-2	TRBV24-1	CATRAQGTYGYTF
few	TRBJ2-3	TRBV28	CASSFLSGTDTQYF
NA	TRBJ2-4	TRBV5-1	CASSLDPRAKNIQYF
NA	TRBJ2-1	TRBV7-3	CASSLDRVTYNEQFF
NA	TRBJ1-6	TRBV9	CASSPAPGSHSPLHF
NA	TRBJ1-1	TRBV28	CASTPRGGRVNTEAFF
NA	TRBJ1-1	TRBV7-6	CASSLRGIGGSTEAFF
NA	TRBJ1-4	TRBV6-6	CASSPRQGNEKLFF
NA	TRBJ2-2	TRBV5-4	CASSSRNSGDTGELFF
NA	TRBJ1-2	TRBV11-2	CASRGAGNYGYTF
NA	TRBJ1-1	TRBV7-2	CASSSDRGQEMRTEAFF
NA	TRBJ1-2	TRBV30	CAWSGQGGYTF
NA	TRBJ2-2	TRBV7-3	CASSPHTGLNTGELFF
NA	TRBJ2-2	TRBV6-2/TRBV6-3	CASSYSFGRGQAGELFF
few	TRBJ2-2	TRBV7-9	CASRPQGIAGELFF
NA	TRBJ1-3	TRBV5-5	CASSLAIGNTIYF
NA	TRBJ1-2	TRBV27	CASSSNNYGYTF
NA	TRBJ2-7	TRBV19	CASSSMGGPYEQYF
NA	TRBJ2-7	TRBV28	CASGPLAGTYEQYF
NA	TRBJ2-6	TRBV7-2	CASSHLGDPGANVLTF
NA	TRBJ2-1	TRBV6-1	CASSALGWQFF
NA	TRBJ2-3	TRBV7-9	CASSLAPSRDTDTQYF
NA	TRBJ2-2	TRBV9	CASSPSGGLSLGTGELFF